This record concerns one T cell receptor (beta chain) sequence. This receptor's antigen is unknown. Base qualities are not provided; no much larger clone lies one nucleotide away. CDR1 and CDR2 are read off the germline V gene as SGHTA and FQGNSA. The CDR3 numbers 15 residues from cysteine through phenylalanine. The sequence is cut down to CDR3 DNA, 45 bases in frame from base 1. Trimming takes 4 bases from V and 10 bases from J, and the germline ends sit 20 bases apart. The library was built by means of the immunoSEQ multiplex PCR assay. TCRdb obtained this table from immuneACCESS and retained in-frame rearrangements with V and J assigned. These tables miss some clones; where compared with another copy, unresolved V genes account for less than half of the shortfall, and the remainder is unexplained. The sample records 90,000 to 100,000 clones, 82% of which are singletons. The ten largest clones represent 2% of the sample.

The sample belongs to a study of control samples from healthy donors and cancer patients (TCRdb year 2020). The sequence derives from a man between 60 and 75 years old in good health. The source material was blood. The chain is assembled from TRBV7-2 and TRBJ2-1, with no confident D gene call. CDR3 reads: CASSSESTTPREQFF. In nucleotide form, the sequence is TGTGCCAGCAGCTCAGAATCGACGACCCCAAGGGAGCAGTTCTTC.